Listed below are T cell receptor beta chains from one sample, sequenced in a study of blood T cell repertoires in COVID-19. TCRdb keeps only in-frame clones here, not all; method: immunoSEQ multiplex PCR. The table includes 250,000 to 400,000 clones, more than 70% detected once. The sequenced sample consisted of peripheral blood. Receptors were obtained from a woman in her 30s with COVID-19, enrolled during active disease. The CDR3 runs from the conserved cysteine through the conserved F or W. A D gene is named only where the DNA matches it firmly. Clone size is not always given. Where it is, it says once, few, many or a class for expanded clones.

CDR3nt,CDR3aa,j_gene,d_gene,v_gene,abundance
TGTGCCAGCAGTTTATATCGTGGGACAGGGGCGTCGGACTATGGCTACACCTTC,CASSLYRGTGASDYGYTF,TRBJ1-2,TRBD1,TRBV27,NA
TGTGCCACCAGTGATTATAGCGGGAACACCGGGGAGCTGTTTTTT,CATSDYSGNTGELFF,TRBJ2-2,NA,TRBV24-1,NA
TGTGCCAGCAGTTACAATATGGCCACTGAAGCTTTCTTT,CASSYNMATEAFF,TRBJ1-1,NA,TRBV27,NA
TGTGCCAGTATTCTGACAGGGGGAAACACTGAAGCTTTCTTT,CASILTGGNTEAFF,TRBJ1-1,TRBD1,TRBV19,NA
TGCGCCAGCAGCTTGGGACAGCTTAACGAGCAGTACTTC,CASSLGQLNEQYF,TRBJ2-7,NA,TRBV5-1,NA
TGTGCCAGCAGCTTATCAGGGGATCAGCCCCAGCATTTT,CASSLSGDQPQHF,TRBJ1-5,NA,TRBV5-6,NA
TGCGCCAGCAGCCAAGATCGTGGGGAGAATTCACCCCTCCACTTT,CASSQDRGENSPLHF,TRBJ1-6,NA,TRBV4-1,NA
TGTGCCAGCAGCTCACAAGACGGGTATGGCTACACCTTC,CASSSQDGYGYTF,TRBJ1-2,NA,TRBV11-2,NA
TGTGCCAGCAGCTTGACTAGCGGGGTTGCAGATACGCAGTATTTT,CASSLTSGVADTQYF,TRBJ2-3,TRBD2,TRBV5-6,once
TGTGCCAGCAGCCAACCGGCGCCCGGGAAACTGTTTTTT,CASSQPAPGKLFF,TRBJ1-4,NA,TRBV7-8,NA
TGTGCCAGCAGCCAAGAGGGGCTTGAGAGCAATCAGCCCCAGCATTTT,CASSQEGLESNQPQHF,TRBJ1-5,NA,TRBV4-2,NA